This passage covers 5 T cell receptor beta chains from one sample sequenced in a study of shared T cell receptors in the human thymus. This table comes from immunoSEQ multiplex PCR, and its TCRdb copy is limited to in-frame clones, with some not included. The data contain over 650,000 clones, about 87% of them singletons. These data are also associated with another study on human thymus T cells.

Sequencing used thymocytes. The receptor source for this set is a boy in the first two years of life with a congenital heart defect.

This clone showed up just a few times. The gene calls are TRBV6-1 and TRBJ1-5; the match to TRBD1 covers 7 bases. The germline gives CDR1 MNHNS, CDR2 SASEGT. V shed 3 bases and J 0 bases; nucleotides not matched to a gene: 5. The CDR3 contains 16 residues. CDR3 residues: CASSDTGVGSNQPQHF. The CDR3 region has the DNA TGTGCCAGCAGTGATACAGGGGTAGGTAGCAATCAGCCCCAGCATTTT.

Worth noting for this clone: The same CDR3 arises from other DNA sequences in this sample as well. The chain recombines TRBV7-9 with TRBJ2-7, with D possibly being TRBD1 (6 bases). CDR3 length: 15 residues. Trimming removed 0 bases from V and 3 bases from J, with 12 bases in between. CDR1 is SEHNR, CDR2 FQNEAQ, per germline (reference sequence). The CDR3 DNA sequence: TGTGCCAGCAGCTTAGCGACAGGTCAAGGCTACGAGCAGTACTTC. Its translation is CASSLATGQGYEQYF.

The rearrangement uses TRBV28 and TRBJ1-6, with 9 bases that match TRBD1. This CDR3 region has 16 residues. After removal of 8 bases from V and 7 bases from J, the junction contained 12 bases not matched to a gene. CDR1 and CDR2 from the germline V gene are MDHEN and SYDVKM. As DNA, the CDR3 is TGTGCCAGCCTTCTCCCGGGGGGACAGGGAAATTCACCCCTCCACTTT. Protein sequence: CASLLPGGQGNSPLHF.

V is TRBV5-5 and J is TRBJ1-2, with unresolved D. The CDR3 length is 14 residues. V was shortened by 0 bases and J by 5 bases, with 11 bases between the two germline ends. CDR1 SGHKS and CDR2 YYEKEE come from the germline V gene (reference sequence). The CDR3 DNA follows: TGTGCCAGCAGCTTGGGGCTGGGAGGGTATGGCTACACCTTC. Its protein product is CASSLGLGGYGYTF.

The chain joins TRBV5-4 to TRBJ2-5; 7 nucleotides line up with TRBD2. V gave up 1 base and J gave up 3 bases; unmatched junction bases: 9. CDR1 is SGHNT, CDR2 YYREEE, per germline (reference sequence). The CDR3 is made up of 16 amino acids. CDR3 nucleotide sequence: TGTGCCAGCAGCTTGCGTGGAATCCTAGCGGAAGAGACCCAGTACTTC. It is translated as CASSLRGILAEETQYF.